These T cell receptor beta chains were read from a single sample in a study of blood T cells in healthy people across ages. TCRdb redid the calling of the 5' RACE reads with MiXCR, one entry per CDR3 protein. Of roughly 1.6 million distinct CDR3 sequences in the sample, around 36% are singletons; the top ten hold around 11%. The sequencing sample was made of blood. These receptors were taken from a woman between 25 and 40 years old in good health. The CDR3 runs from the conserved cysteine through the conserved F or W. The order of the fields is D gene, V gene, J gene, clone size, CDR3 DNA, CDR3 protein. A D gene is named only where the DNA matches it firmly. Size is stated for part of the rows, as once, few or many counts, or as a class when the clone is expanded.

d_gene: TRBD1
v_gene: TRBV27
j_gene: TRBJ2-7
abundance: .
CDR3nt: TGTGCCAGCAGTTTATCGGGACAGGGGGCTGACGAGCAGTACTTC
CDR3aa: CASSLSGQGADEQYF

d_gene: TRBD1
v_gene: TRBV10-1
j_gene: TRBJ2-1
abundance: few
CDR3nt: TGCGCCAGCAGTGACCCTGGGACAGGGTCTAATGAGCAGTTCTTC
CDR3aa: CASSDPGTGSNEQFF

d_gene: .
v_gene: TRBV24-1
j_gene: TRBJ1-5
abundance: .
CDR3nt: TGTGCCACCAGTGATTCGAGGACAGAGAGCAATCAGCCCCAGCATTTT
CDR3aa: CATSDSRTESNQPQHF

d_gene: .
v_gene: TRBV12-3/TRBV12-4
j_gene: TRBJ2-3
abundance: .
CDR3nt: TGTGCCAGCTGGGTCCTAGCGGATACGCAGTATTTT
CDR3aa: CASWVLADTQYF

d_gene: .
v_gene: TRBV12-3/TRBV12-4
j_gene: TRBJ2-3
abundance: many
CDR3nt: TGTGCCAGCAATGGGGGGCCCACAGATACGCAGTATTTT
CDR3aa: CASNGGPTDTQYF

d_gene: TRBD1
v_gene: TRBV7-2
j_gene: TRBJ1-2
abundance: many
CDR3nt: TGTGCCAGCAGCCAGATCCGGGACAGTGGCTACACCTTC
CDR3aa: CASSQIRDSGYTF

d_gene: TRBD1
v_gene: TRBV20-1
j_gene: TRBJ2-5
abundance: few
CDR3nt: TGCAGTGCTGGGCGGCGACAGGGACAAGAGACCCAGTACTTC
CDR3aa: CSAGRRQGQETQYF

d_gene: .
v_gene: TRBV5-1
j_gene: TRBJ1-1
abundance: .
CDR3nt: TGCGCCAGCAGCACCCGGGGGGCGAACACTGAAGCTTTCTTT
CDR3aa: CASSTRGANTEAFF

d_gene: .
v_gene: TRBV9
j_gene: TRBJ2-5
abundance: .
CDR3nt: TGTGCCAGCAGCGCCGGGGAGAGGATCGGAGAGACCCAGTACTTC
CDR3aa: CASSAGERIGETQYF

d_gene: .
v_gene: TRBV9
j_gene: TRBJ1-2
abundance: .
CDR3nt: TGTGCCAGCAGCGTAGCGAGAGGGAACTATGGCTACACCTTC
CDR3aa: CASSVARGNYGYTF

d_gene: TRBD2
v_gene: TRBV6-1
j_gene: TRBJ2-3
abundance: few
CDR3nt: TGTGCCAGCAGAACCACTAGCGGGGGGCCGGATAGCACAGATACGCAGTATTTT
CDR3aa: CASRTTSGGPDSTDTQYF

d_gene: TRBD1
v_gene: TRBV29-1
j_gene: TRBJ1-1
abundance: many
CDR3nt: TGCAGCGTTGCGACAGGGGTCACTGAAGCTTTCTTT
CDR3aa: CSVATGVTEAFF

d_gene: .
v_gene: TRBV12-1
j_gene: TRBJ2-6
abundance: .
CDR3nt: TGTGCCAGCAGCGTTGACAGGGCGTCCTCTGGGGCCAACGTCCTGACTTTC
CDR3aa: CASSVDRASSGANVLTF

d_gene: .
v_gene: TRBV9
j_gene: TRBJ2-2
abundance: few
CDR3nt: TGTGCCAGCAGCCCTAGGGGGGGCACCGGGGAGCTGTTTTTT
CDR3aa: CASSPRGGTGELFF

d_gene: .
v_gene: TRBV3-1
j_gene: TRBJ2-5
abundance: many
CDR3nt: TGTGCCAGCAGCCCCACGGGGCAAGAGACCCAGTACTTC
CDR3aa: CASSPTGQETQYF

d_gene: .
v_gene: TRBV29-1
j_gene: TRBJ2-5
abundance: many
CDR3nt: TGCAGCGTTGAAAGAGCGGGTTCGAGGACCCAGTACTTC
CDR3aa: CSVERAGSRTQYF

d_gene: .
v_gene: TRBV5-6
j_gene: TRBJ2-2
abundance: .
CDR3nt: TGTGCCAGCAGCTACCGACATTCAGGGGTCACCGGGGAGCTGTTTTTT
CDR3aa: CASSYRHSGVTGELFF

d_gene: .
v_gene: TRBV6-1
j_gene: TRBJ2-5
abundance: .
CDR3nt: TGTGCCAGCAGCTCGGCCCCTCAAGAGACCCCGTACTTC
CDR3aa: CASSSAPQETPYF

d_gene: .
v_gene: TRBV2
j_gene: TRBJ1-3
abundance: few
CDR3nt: TGTGCCAGCAGCTTTCGGCCTGGAAACACCATATATTTT
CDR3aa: CASSFRPGNTIYF

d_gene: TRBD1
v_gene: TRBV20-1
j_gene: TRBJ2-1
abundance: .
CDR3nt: TGCAGTGCTAGAGAACGGACAGGGGCGTACAATGAGCAGTTCTTC
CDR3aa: CSARERTGAYNEQFF

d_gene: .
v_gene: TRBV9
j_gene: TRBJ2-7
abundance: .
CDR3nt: TGTGCCAGCAGCGTAGGCCGGGTCGGAGGTGGTTACGAGCAGTACTTC
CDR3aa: CASSVGRVGGGYEQYF

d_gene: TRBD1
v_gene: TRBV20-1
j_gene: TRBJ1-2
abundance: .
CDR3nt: TGCAGTGCTAGGATGGACAGGCGAGAGGGCTACACCTTC
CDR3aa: CSARMDRREGYTF

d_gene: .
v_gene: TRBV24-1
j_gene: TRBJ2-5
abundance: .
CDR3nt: TGTGCCACCAGTGATGGAAGGACAGTCCGGGAGACCCAGTACTTC
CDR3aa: CATSDGRTVRETQYF

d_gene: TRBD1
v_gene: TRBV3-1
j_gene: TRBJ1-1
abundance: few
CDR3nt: TGTGCCAGCAGCCAACAAGCACAGGGGGGAACTGAAGCTTTCTTT
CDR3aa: CASSQQAQGGTEAFF

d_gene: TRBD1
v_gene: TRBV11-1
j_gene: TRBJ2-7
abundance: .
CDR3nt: TGTGCCAGCAGATGGACAGGAGGAAACGAGCAGTACTTC
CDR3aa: CASRWTGGNEQYF

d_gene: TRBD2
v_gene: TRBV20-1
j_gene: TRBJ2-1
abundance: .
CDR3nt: TGCAGTGCTAGGGGACTAGCGGTGAGTTACAATGAGCAGTTCTTC
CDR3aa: CSARGLAVSYNEQFF

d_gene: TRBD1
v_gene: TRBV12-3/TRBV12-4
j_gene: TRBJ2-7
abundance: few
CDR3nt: TGTGCCAGCAGTGCGCCGGGACAGGGGGCTCACGAGCAGTACTTC
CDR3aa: CASSAPGQGAHEQYF

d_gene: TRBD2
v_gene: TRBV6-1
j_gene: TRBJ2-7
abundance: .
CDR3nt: TGTGCCAGCAGCGGAACAGGGACTAGCGGGAGGGGGACCGAGCAGTACTTC
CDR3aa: CASSGTGTSGRGTEQYF

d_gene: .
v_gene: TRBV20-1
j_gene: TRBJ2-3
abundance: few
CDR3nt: TGCAGTGCCCAGAGGATAAGCACAGATACGCAGTATTTT
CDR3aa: CSAQRISTDTQYF

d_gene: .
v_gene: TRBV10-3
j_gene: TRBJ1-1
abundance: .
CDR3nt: TGTGCCATCAGGGATGAGGGGAACACTGAAGCTTTCTTT
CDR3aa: CAIRDEGNTEAFF

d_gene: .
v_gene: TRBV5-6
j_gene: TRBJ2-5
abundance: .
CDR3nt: TGTGCCAGCAGCTTGTGGAGAGGGGCCGACTTAGGGAAAGAGACCCAGTACTTC
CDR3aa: CASSLWRGADLGKETQYF

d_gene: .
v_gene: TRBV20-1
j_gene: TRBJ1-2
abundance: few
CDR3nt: TGCAGTGCTACTGGACAGTACTATGGCTACACCTTC
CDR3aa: CSATGQYYGYTF

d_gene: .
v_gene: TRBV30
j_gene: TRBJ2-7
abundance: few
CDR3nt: TGTGCCTGGAGTAGCGAAAATTACTACGAGCAGTACTTC
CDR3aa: CAWSSENYYEQYF

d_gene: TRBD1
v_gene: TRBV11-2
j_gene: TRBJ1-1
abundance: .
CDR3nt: TGTGCCAGCAGGGCTACTCCGGGACAGTCAGCCAACACTGAAGCTTTCTTT
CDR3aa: CASRATPGQSANTEAFF

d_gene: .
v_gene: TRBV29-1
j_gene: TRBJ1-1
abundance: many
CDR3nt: TGCAGCGTTTCTCGAGGGAACACTGAAGCTTTCTTT
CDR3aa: CSVSRGNTEAFF

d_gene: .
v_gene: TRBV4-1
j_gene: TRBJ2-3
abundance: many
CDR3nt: TGCGCCAGCAGCCAAGGGGTAGTCACAGATACGCAGTATTTT
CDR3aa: CASSQGVVTDTQYF

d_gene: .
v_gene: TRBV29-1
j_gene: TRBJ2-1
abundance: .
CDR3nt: TGCAGCGTTCAAAGGGGGGTTTCCTACAATGAGCAGTTCTTC
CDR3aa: CSVQRGVSYNEQFF

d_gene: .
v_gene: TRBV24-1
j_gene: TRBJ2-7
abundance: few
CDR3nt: TGTGCCACCAGTGACAACCCCAGGGGCCGTTACGAGCAGTACTTC
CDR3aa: CATSDNPRGRYEQYF

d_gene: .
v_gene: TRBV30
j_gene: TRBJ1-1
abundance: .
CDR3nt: TGTGCCTGGTTTCAGGGTGAAGCTTTCTTT
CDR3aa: CAWFQGEAFF

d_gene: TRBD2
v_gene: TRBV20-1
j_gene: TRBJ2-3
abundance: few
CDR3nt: TGCAGTGCTGGAATAGCGGGATACACAGATACGCAGTATTTT
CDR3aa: CSAGIAGYTDTQYF

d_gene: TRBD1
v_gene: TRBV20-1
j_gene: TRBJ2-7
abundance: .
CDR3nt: TGCAGTGCTCGTCCGGGGGACAGGGTCTACGAGCAGTACTTC
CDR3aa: CSARPGDRVYEQYF

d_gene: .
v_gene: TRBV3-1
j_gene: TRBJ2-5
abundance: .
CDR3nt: TGTGCCAGCAGCCGGGACGAACCACAAGAGACCCAGTACTTC
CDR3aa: CASSRDEPQETQYF

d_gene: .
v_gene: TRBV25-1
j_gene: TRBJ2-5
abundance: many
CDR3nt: TGTGCCAGCAGTGGAGATAGGAAGGGGCCTCAAGAGACCCAGTACTTC
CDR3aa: CASSGDRKGPQETQYF

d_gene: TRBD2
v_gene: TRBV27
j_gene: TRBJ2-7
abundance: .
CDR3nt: TGTGCCAGCAGTTCCACTAGCGGGTCCCACTACGAGCAGTACTTC
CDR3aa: CASSSTSGSHYEQYF

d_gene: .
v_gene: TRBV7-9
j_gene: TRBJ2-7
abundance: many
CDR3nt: TGTGCCAGCAGTGGGAACTCCTACGAGCAGTACTTC
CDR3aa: CASSGNSYEQYF

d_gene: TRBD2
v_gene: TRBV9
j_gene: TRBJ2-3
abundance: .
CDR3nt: TGTGCCAGCAGCGCCCGTCGGGGGGGCGCGACAGATACGCAGTATTTT
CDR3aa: CASSARRGGATDTQYF

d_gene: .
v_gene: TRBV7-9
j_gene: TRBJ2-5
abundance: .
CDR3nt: TGTGCCAGCAGCGAGGACAGCCAAGAGACCCAGTACTTC
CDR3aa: CASSEDSQETQYF